One T cell receptor (beta chain) is described in this entry. This sample was included in a study of blood T cell repertoires in COVID-19. Study at large: Samples taken during acute and convalescent COVID-19 were collected in the United States, Italy and Spain. The analysed material was cDNA or gDNA that came from T cells, B-cell-depleted T cells, or PBMCs.

The CDR3 is 15 residues long. Trimming at V came to 2 bases and at J to 0 bases, leaving 4 bases not matched to a gene. The germline V gene has CDR1 MNHNY and CDR2 SVGAGI (reference sequence). The table came from immunoSEQ multiplex PCR; TCRdb's copy has only in-frame clones and leaves some out. The table records roughly 57,000 clones, around 87% of them present only once. This TCR derives from a man between 60 and 75 years old with active or convalescent COVID-19. V is TRBV6-6 and J is TRBJ2-7, with TRBD2 matching 7 bases. The sample consisted of peripheral blood. CDR3 amino acids: CASSYGKRDSYEQYF. CDR3 in DNA: TGTGCCAGCAGTTACGGTAAGCGGGACTCCTACGAGCAGTACTTC.